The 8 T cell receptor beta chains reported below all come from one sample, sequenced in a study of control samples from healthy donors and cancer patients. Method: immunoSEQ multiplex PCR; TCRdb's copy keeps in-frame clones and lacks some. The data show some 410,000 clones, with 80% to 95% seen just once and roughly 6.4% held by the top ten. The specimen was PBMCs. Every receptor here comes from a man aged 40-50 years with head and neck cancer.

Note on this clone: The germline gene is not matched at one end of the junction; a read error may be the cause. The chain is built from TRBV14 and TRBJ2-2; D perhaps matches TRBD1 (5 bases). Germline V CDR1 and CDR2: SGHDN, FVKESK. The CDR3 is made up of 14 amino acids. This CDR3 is CATSTDINTGELFF. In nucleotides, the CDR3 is TGTGCCACCAGCACGGACATAAACACCGGGGAGCTGTTTTTT.

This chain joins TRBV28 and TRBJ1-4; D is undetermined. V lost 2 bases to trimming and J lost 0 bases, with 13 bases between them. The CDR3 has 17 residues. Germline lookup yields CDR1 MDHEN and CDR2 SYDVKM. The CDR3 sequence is CASSLKVERSTNEKLFF. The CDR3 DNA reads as TGTGCCAGCAGTTTAAAAGTAGAACGATCAACTAATGAAAAACTGTTTTTT. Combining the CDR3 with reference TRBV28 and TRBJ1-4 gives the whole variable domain DVKVTQSSRYLVKRTGEKVFLECVQDMDHENMFWYRQDPGLGLRLIYFSYDVKMKEKGDIPEGYSVSREKKERFSLILESASTNQTSMYLCASSLKVERSTNEKLFFGSGTQLSVL.

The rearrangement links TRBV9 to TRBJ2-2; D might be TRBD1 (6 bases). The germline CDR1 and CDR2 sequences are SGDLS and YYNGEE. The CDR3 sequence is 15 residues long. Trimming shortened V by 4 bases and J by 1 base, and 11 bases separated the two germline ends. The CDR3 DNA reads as TGTGCCAGCAGCCGCCTGGGACAGAACACCGGGGAGCTGTTTTTT. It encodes CASSRLGQNTGELFF.

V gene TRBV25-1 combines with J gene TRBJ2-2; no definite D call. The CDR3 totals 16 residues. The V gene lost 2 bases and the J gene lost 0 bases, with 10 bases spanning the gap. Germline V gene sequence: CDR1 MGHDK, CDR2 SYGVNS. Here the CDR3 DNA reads TGTGCCAGCAGTGAAGGCCTGCTCGCGAACACCGGGGAGCTGTTTTTT. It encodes CASSEGLLANTGELFF.

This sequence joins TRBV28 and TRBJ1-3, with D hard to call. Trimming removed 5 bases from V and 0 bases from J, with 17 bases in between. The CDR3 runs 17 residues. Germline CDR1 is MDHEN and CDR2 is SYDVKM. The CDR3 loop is CASSPTTTKRSGNTIYF. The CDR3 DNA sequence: TGTGCCAGCAGTCCAACCACCACAAAACGCTCTGGAAACACCATATATTTT.

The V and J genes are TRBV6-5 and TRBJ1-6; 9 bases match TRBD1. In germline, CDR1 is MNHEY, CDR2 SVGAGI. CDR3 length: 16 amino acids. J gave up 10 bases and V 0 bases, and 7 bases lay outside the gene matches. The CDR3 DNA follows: TGTGCCAGCAGTTACTCTTGGGACAGGGACAGCTCACCCCTCCACTTT. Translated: CASSYSWDRDSSPLHF.

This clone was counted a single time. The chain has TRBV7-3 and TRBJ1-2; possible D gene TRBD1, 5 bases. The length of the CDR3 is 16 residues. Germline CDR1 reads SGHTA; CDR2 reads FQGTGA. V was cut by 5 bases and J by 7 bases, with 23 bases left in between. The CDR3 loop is CASSAMGGDLRGGYTF. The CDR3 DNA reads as TGTGCCAGCAGCGCAATGGGGGGAGATCTTCGGGGTGGCTACACCTTC.

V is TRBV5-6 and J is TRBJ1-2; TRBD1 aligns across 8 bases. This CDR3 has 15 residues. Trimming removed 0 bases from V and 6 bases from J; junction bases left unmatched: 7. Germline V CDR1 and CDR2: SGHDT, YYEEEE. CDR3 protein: CASSLGTGSIDGYTF. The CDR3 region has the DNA TGTGCCAGCAGCTTGGGGACAGGGAGTATTGATGGCTACACCTTC.